This T cell receptor (beta chain) was profiled in a study of blood T cells in healthy people across ages. It was with a sample-barcoded 5' primer and a J-beta primer mix that a second PCR of roughly 7 to 12 cycles was run. TCRdb re-derived calls from the 5' RACE reads in MiXCR, one entry per CDR3 protein. The sample has more than 700,000 distinct CDR3 sequences, less than 70% seen once. CDR1 is DFQATT, CDR2 SNEGSKA, per germline (reference sequence). CDR3 length: 17 residues. V lost 1 base, J lost 0 bases, and 16 bases lay in between. The sample consisted of blood. This TCR was sampled from an elderly man in good health. The chain uses TRBV20-1 and TRBJ2-1; TRBD2 is a possible D gene (5 bases). The CDR3 loop reads CSARVLGGSSSYNEQFF. CDR3 coding DNA: TGCAGTGCTAGAGTTCTTGGCGGGTCAAGCTCCTACAATGAGCAGTTCTTC.